The clone carrying this T cell receptor (beta chain) was picked up one time. This record belongs to a study of blood T cell repertoires in COVID-19. Looking at the study overall: Nucleic acid was either cDNA or gDNA, and it came from T cells, B-cell-depleted T cells, or PBMCs.

This table comes from immunoSEQ multiplex PCR, and its TCRdb copy is limited to in-frame clones, with some not included. The sample shows roughly 290,000 clones, 75% to 90% of them seen only once. Germline CDR1 reads LGHNA; CDR2 reads YSLEER. This CDR3 region has 13 residues. Trimming pared 0 bases from V and 8 bases from J, leaving 10 bases between. This clonotype was obtained from a young man who had recovered from COVID-19. What was sequenced was PBMCs or T cells enriched from blood (not recorded which). The rearrangement links TRBV4-3 to TRBJ1-2; no reliable D call. The DNA for the CDR3 is TGCGCCAGCAGCCAAGATCACGGGAACGGCTACACCTTC. Its translation: CASSQDHGNGYTF.